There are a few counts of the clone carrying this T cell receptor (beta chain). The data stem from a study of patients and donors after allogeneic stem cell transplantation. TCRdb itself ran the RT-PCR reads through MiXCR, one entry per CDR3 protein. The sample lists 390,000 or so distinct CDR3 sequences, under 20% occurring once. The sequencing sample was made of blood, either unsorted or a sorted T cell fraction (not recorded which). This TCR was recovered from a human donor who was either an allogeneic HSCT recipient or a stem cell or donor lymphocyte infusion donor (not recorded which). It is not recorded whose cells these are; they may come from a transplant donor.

CDR3 sequence: CASSLWGRQETQYF. CDR3 coding DNA: TGTGCCAGCAGCTTGTGGGGTCGGCAAGAGACCCAGTACTTC. The V and J genes are TRBV7-3 and TRBJ2-5, with no clear D. The V gene's germline CDR1 is SGHTA and CDR2 FQGTGA. With 3 bases removed from V and 2 bases from J, the gap between germline ends came to 10 bases. The CDR3 length is 14 residues.